These 27 T cell receptor beta chains share one sample of origin, sequenced in a study of blood T cell repertoires in COVID-19. Data came from immunoSEQ multiplex PCR; TCRdb stores just in-frame clones and leaves some out. The table includes about 230,000 clones, roughly 76% detected once. The sample taken for sequencing was peripheral blood. The receptor source for this set is a woman of 80 years or more with COVID-19, enrolled during active disease.

The V and J genes are TRBV4-1 and TRBJ2-5; D remains unclear. Looked up from germline, CDR1 is MGHRA and CDR2 is YSYEKL. There are 14 residues in the CDR3. V lost 4 bases and J 0 bases, leaving 9 bases between the germline ends. The CDR3 bases are TGCGCCAGCAGCCTTTTTAGCAACCAAGAGACCCAGTACTTC. It is translated as CASSLFSNQETQYF.

V is TRBV2 and J is TRBJ1-1; the match to TRBD1 covers 9 bases. Looked up from germline, CDR1 is SNHLY and CDR2 is FYNNEI. CDR3 length: 15 amino acids. With V trimmed by 7 bases and J by 3 bases, 9 bases remained unmatched. The CDR3 here is CASTQRGTGYTEAFF. Written as DNA, the CDR3 is TGTGCCAGCACCCAGAGAGGGACAGGGTACACTGAAGCTTTCTTT.

This clone was seen just once. The rearrangement uses TRBV30 and TRBJ2-1; 13 bases fit TRBD2. The CDR3 spans 17 residues. With V trimmed by 1 base and J by 8 bases, 11 bases remained unmatched. Per germline, CDR1 GTSNPN and CDR2 SVGIG (reference sequence). The CDR3 spells CAWSGRTSGRAEDEQFF. In DNA, the CDR3 is TGTGCCTGGAGTGGCAGAACTAGCGGGAGGGCCGAGGATGAGCAGTTCTTC.

The genes are TRBV5-4 and TRBJ2-7, with 9 bases that match TRBD1. Germline trimming cut 4 bases from V and 3 bases from J; bases unmatched to any gene: 8. Germline V gene data show CDR1 as SGHNT and CDR2 as YYREEE (reference sequence). This CDR3 has 15 amino acids. Here the CDR3 reads CASSGWTGENYEQYF. Written as DNA, the CDR3 is TGTGCCAGCAGCGGATGGACAGGGGAAAACTACGAGCAGTACTTC.

The V gene is TRBV5-4, the J gene TRBJ2-5, with D maybe TRBD1 (8 bases). This CDR3 is 13 amino acids long. Deletions cut 6 bases from V and 5 bases from J, with 14 bases between. Germline CDR1 and CDR2: SGHNT and YYREEE (reference sequence). The DNA for the CDR3 is TGTGCCAGCACCACAGGGGGGGAGGAGACCCAGTACTTC. It encodes CASTTGGEETQYF.

The chain employs TRBV7-9 and TRBJ1-5; D ambiguous. CDR1 and CDR2 (germline): SEHNR, FQNEAQ (reference sequence). Trimming shortened V by 5 bases and J by 1 base, and 12 bases separated the two germline ends. The CDR3 has 15 residues. The CDR3 nucleotides read TGTGCCAGCAGCCCCTCGGGGATGAGCAATCAGCCCCAGCATTTT. Translated: CASSPSGMSNQPQHF.

The J gene is TRBJ1-3, the V gene TRBV7-2, with a possible D match to TRBD1 (6 bases). The germline V gene has CDR1 SGHTA and CDR2 FQGNSA. This CDR3 has 13 residues. V was cut by 6 bases and J by 8 bases, with 14 bases left in between. The CDR3 region is CASREQGSDTIYF. In DNA form, the CDR3 reads TGTGCCAGCAGAGAACAGGGTTCGGACACCATATATTTT.

V usage is TRBV30 and J usage is TRBJ1-1; no clear D. Germline-derived CDR1 and CDR2 are GTSNPN and SVGIG (reference sequence). This CDR3 is built from 13 residues. Trimming pared 5 bases from V and 1 base from J, leaving 11 bases between. The CDR3, as DNA: TGTGCCTGGTGCGGGTTTGGGAACACTGAAGCTTTCTTT. This encodes CAWCGFGNTEAFF.

The J gene is TRBJ2-7, the V gene TRBV2; D remains unclear. Germline V gene sequence: CDR1 SNHLY, CDR2 FYNNEI. CDR3 length: 10 amino acids. V dropped 4 bases and J dropped 6 bases, with 4 bases sitting between them. The CDR3 loop is CASSVVEQYF. CDR3 in DNA: TGTGCCAGCAGTGTAGTCGAGCAGTACTTC. Supplemented by reference TRBV2 and TRBJ2-7, the full variable domain reads EPEVTQTPSHQVTQMGQEVILRCVPISNHLYFYWYRQILGQKVEFLVSFYNNEISEKSEIFDDQFSVERPDGSNFTLKIRSTKLEDSAMYFCASSVVEQYFGPGTRLTVT.

This chain joins TRBV4-2 and TRBJ2-3; 10 nucleotides agree with TRBD1. With V trimmed by 0 bases and J by 6 bases, 15 bases remained unmatched. Germline lookup yields CDR1 LGHNA and CDR2 YNFKEQ. The CDR3 consists of 19 residues. The CDR3 DNA is TGTGCCAGCAGCCAAGATATACGTACGACAGGGGGCCTTCGGGATACGCAGTATTTT. Translation gives CASSQDIRTTGGLRDTQYF.

The V call is TRBV7-9, the J call TRBJ2-3, with TRBD2 matching over 7 bases. The CDR3 runs to 16 residues. The V gene end was trimmed by 5 bases and the J gene end by 2 bases; junction bases not matched to a gene: 10. Germline V CDR1 and CDR2: SEHNR, FQNEAQ (reference sequence). The CDR3: CASSPWEGSNTDTQYF. CDR3 coding DNA: TGTGCCAGCAGCCCATGGGAGGGATCTAACACAGATACGCAGTATTTT.

The chain has TRBV7-2 and TRBJ1-6, with no clear D. Germline CDR1 SGHTA, CDR2 FQGNSA. The CDR3 sequence is 15 residues long. V lost 0 bases and J lost 8, with 11 bases in between. The CDR3 reads CASSLAVQLHSPLHF. CDR3 DNA: TGTGCCAGCAGCTTAGCGGTCCAGTTGCATTCACCCCTCCACTTT.

The chain recombines TRBV5-1 with TRBJ1-5; D remains unclear. Trimming took 0 bases from V and 5 from J, leaving 9 bases between them. The CDR3 runs to 14 residues. Germline V gene data show CDR1 as SGHRS and CDR2 as YFSETQ. The CDR3 loop reads CASSLDGRDQPQHF. CDR3 bases: TGCGCCAGCAGCTTGGATGGGAGGGATCAGCCCCAGCATTTT.

This rearrangement joins TRBV5-4 to TRBJ2-3; 8 bases are shared with TRBD2. Germline CDR1 reads SGHNT; CDR2 reads YYREEE (reference sequence). The CDR3 is 15 amino acids. The ends lost 0 bases at V and 5 bases at J; junction bases unmatched: 5. The CDR3 spells CASSLGWAGGDTQYF. The CDR3 region has the DNA TGTGCCAGCAGCTTGGGGTGGGCGGGGGGAGATACGCAGTATTTT.

This clone has only one observation. The gene calls are TRBV7-2 and TRBJ2-3; D is undetermined. Trimming took 10 bases from V and 2 from J, leaving 7 bases between them. The CDR3 has 11 amino acids. The germline V gene has CDR1 SGHTA and CDR2 FQGNSA. As DNA, the CDR3 is TGTGCCACCCGTCCCACAGATACGCAGTATTTT. Its translation is CATRPTDTQYF. The full variable domain, with the rest looked up from reference TRBV7-2 and TRBJ2-3, is GAGVSQSPSNKVTEKGKDVELRCDPISGHTALYWYRQSLGQGLEFLIYFQGNSAPDKSGLPSDRFSAERTGGSVSTLTIQRTQQEDSAVYLCATRPTDTQYFGPGTRLTVL.

V is TRBV7-2 and J is TRBJ1-1; perhaps TRBD1 as D (5 bases). CDR1 and CDR2 from the germline V gene are SGHTA and FQGNSA. This CDR3 is 15 amino acids long. Trimming cost V 0 bases and J 0 bases, with 8 bases left between them. CDR3 in amino acids: CASSLAGHLNTEAFF. The CDR3 coding sequence is TGTGCCAGCAGCTTAGCGGGGCACTTGAACACTGAAGCTTTCTTT.

The chain recombines TRBV7-9 with TRBJ1-1; no definite D call. Trimming left V 5 bases short and J 9 bases short, with 13 bases between. CDR3 length: 12 residues. CDR1 and CDR2 (germline): SEHNR, FQNEAQ (reference sequence). This chain's CDR3 is CASSIRGGKAFF. In nucleotides, the CDR3 is TGTGCCAGCAGCATTAGAGGCGGTAAAGCTTTCTTT.

This rearrangement joins TRBV19 to TRBJ1-5; no reliable D call. The length of the CDR3 is 16 residues. The germline gives CDR1 LNHDA, CDR2 SQIVND (reference sequence). Trimming stripped 5 bases from V and 0 bases from J, with 14 bases between. This CDR3 reads CASSPVSSFSNQPQHF. The CDR3 DNA reads as TGTGCCAGTAGTCCCGTGTCCAGTTTTAGCAATCAGCCCCAGCATTTT.

The CDR3 here is CASSAGTGGFTEAFF. In nucleotides, the CDR3 is TGTGCCAGCAGTGCCGGGACAGGGGGCTTCACTGAAGCTTTCTTT. The V gene is TRBV2, the J gene TRBJ1-1; 12 bases agree with TRBD1. Germline-derived CDR1 and CDR2 are SNHLY and FYNNEI. J gave up 4 bases and V 4 bases, and 4 bases lay outside the gene matches. The CDR3 loop spans 15 amino acids.

This chain connects TRBV3-1 (or the pseudogene TRBV3-2) to TRBJ1-1; the D is unclear. From germline, CDR1 is LGHDT and CDR2 YNNKEL (reference sequence). The length of the CDR3 is 13 residues. V dropped 6 bases and J dropped 1 base, with 9 bases sitting between them. The CDR3 nucleotides read TGTGCCAGCAGAAGACTCTCGAACACTGAAGCTTTCTTT. Encoded protein: CASRRLSNTEAFF.

The chain combines TRBV18 with TRBJ2-2; the match to TRBD1 covers 8 bases. Germline V gives CDR1 KGHSH, CDR2 LQKENI. The CDR3 is 12 residues long. With V trimmed by 9 bases and J by 3 bases, 0 bases remained unmatched. CDR3: CARDRDTGELFF. The CDR3 DNA reads TGTGCCAGGGACAGGGACACCGGGGAGCTGTTTTTT.

The V and J genes are TRBV2 and TRBJ2-4; D is possibly TRBD1 (6 bases). The V gene's germline CDR1 is SNHLY and CDR2 FYNNEI. There are 14 residues in the CDR3. Trimming stripped 2 bases from V and 4 bases from J, with 9 bases between. The CDR3 spells CASSERTAKNIQYF. DNA of the CDR3: TGTGCCAGCAGTGAAAGGACAGCAAAAAACATTCAGTACTTC.

The chain is built from TRBV4-3 and TRBJ1-2, with 10 bases identical to TRBD1. The germline V gene has CDR1 LGHNA and CDR2 YSLEER. This CDR3 is built from 16 residues. V was clipped by 0 bases and J by 4 bases; unmatched bases: 5. CDR3 bases: TGCGCCAGCAGCCAAGACCCGACAGGGGGCAGCTATGGCTACACCTTC. Protein sequence: CASSQDPTGGSYGYTF.

The gene calls are TRBV9 and TRBJ1-3; D is undetermined. Trimming took 0 bases from V and 0 from J, leaving 10 bases between them. Germline V gene sequence: CDR1 SGDLS, CDR2 YYNGEE. The length of the CDR3 is 16 residues. The CDR3 here is CASSVGSFGSGNTIYF. As DNA, the CDR3 is TGTGCCAGCAGCGTAGGAAGCTTTGGCTCTGGAAACACCATATATTTT.

The chain uses TRBV5-4 and TRBJ2-2; no clear D gene. CDR1 is SGHNT, CDR2 YYREEE, per germline (reference sequence). Trimming cost V 7 bases and J 0 bases, with 16 bases left between them. This CDR3 has 16 residues. CDR3 nucleotides: TGTGCCAGCGCCACCATAAAAGCCTCGAACACCGGGGAGCTGTTTTTT. Its translation: CASATIKASNTGELFF. The full variable domain, with the rest looked up from reference TRBV5-4 and TRBJ2-2, is ETGVTQSPTHLIKTRGQQVTLRCSSQSGHNTVSWYQQALGQGPQFIFQYYREEENGRGNFPPRFSGLQFPNYSSELNVNALELDDSALYLCASATIKASNTGELFFGEGSRLTVL.

The chain employs TRBV11-1 and TRBJ1-2; the match to TRBD1 covers 7 bases. CDR1 and CDR2 (germline): SGHAT, FQDESV (reference sequence). Unmatched junction bases numbered 6, after V lost 5 bases and J lost 3 bases. This CDR3 has 14 amino acids. This CDR3 reads CASSQGQSYYGYTF. As DNA, the CDR3 is TGTGCCAGCAGCCAGGGACAGTCTTACTATGGCTACACCTTC.

The chain combines TRBV7-2 with TRBJ1-1; 7 nucleotides align to TRBD1. V gave up 3 bases and J gave up 1 base; unmatched junction bases: 17. Germline CDR1 SGHTA, CDR2 FQGNSA. There are 19 residues in the CDR3. The chain's CDR3 is CASSFGMFVGQGGNTEAFF. The CDR3, as DNA: TGTGCCAGCAGCTTTGGAATGTTTGTTGGTCAGGGGGGGAACACTGAAGCTTTCTTT.